These 8 T cell receptor beta chains were all obtained from the same sample, sequenced in a study of sequential checkpoint blockade in melanoma. Data came from immunoSEQ multiplex PCR; TCRdb stores just in-frame clones and leaves some out. Found here are about 4,000 clones, under 20% of them singletons; the top ten hold 20% to 25%. Treatment here: randomized to nivolumab then ipilimumab (arm A) or the reverse (arm B). The sequenced sample was tumor tissue (inferred from file names), obtained from a patient given nivolumab and ipilimumab in sequence. These receptors came from a human patient with melanoma. Some clones in this sample may be carry-over from other donors' samples.

The rearrangement uses TRBV12-5 and TRBJ1-5, with 7 bases aligning to TRBD1. CDR1 and CDR2 (germline): LGHNT, FRNRAP. The CDR3 is 14 residues long. The CDR3 DNA sequence: TGTGCCTCCCAGACAGGGCTGAGCAATCAGCCCCAGCATTTT. It specifies CASQTGLSNQPQHF.

This clone was recorded once. The chain combines TRBV30 with TRBJ2-4; a possible D gene is TRBD1 (5 bases). The CDR3 length is 13 residues. Germline loops: CDR1 GTSNPN, CDR2 SVGIG (reference sequence). V dropped 3 bases and J dropped 9 bases, with 15 bases sitting between them. The CDR3 reads CAWSSRLTGIQYF. CDR3 sequence (DNA): TGTGCCTGGAGCTCCAGACTCACAGGCATTCAGTACTTC.

The table lists this clone with many counts. The chain's CDR3 is CASSLTRTGEAEQYF. CDR3 sequence (DNA): TGTGCCAGCAGCTTAACTAGGACAGGTGAAGCAGAGCAGTACTTC. The chain is built from TRBV11-3 and TRBJ2-7, with 7 bases fitting TRBD1. V dropped 2 bases and J dropped 7; count of bases not matched to a gene: 11. The CDR3 extends over 15 amino acids. Germline loops: CDR1 SGHNT, CDR2 YENEEA.

The rearrangement links TRBV19 to TRBJ1-6; weak D call: TRBD1 (5 bases). Trimming pared 6 bases from V and 7 bases from J, leaving 16 bases between. The germline V gene has CDR1 LNHDA and CDR2 SQIVND (reference sequence). This CDR3 comprises 15 residues. The CDR3 sequence: CASRGRDAPNSPLHF. The DNA for the CDR3 is TGTGCCAGTAGGGGGCGCGACGCTCCCAATTCACCCCTCCACTTT.

This clone was counted many times. This chain's CDR3 is CASSFARGDLMEETQYF. The CDR3 DNA reads TGTGCCAGCAGCTTTGCCAGGGGGGATTTGATGGAGGAGACCCAGTACTTC. The chain combines TRBV11-3 with TRBJ2-5, with D perhaps TRBD1 (7 bases). Germline-derived CDR1 and CDR2 are SGHNT and YENEEA. This CDR3 comprises 17 residues. V shed 3 bases and J shed 5 bases, with 22 bases lying between them.

This clone is labeled medium-sized. The chain joins TRBV9 to TRBJ2-2; D is undetermined. Trimming removed 3 bases from V and 1 base from J, with 10 bases in between. Germline lookup yields CDR1 SGDLS and CDR2 YYNGEE. The CDR3 totals 15 residues. CDR3 region: CASSATVMNTGELFF. The CDR3 DNA is TGTGCCAGCAGCGCCACAGTAATGAACACCGGGGAGCTGTTTTTT.

By share, this clone ranks as medium-sized. This sequence joins TRBV6-8 and TRBJ1-1; 7 bases agree with TRBD1. This CDR3 contains 12 residues. V dropped 11 bases and J dropped 1; count of bases not matched to a gene: 4. The germline V gene has CDR1 MNHGY and CDR2 SAAAGT. The CDR3: CASGTANTEAFF. The CDR3 DNA follows: TGTGCCTCGGGGACAGCGAACACTGAAGCTTTCTTT.

V is TRBV4-1 and J is TRBJ2-7; 7 nucleotides agree with TRBD1. This CDR3 region has 17 residues. Germline loops: CDR1 MGHRA, CDR2 YSYEKL. V gave up 6 bases and J gave up 0 bases; unmatched junction bases: 14. The CDR3 DNA is TGCGCCAGCAGTAGAGCTCAGGGGACAGCGAGCTCCTACGAGCAGTACTTC. Amino acid sequence: CASSRAQGTASSYEQYF.